This T cell receptor (beta chain) came from a study of blood T cells in healthy people across ages. It was with a sample-barcoded 5' primer and a J-beta primer mix that a second PCR of about 7 to 12 cycles was run. TCRdb reprocessed the 5' RACE reads with MiXCR, giving one entry per CDR3 protein. The sample includes 900,000 to 950,000 distinct CDR3 sequences, just under 30% of them seen just once. This clonotype came up many times. Its antigen is unknown. Study observations and caveats: Per million T cells, TCR beta diversity dropped roughly linearly as age increased.

These data also formed part of another study, on T cells of mothers and their children. This second study notes: A few healthy Caucasian mothers and their six children donated. Sequencing revealed no T cell clones that were persistent and microchimeric.

Sequencing was done on a sample of blood. This receptor was taken from a woman aged 40 to 50 in good health.

The CDR3 DNA is TGTGCCAGCAGCCAAGTAATACTAGCGGGGGGAACGTCCAATGAGCAGTTCTTC. Residues: CASSQVILAGGTSNEQFF. The gene calls are TRBV3-1 and TRBJ2-1, with TRBD2 matching over 12 bases. CDR3 length equals 18 residues. V was clipped by 1 base and J by 6 bases; unmatched bases: 10. Germline loops: CDR1 LGHDT, CDR2 YNNKEL (reference sequence).